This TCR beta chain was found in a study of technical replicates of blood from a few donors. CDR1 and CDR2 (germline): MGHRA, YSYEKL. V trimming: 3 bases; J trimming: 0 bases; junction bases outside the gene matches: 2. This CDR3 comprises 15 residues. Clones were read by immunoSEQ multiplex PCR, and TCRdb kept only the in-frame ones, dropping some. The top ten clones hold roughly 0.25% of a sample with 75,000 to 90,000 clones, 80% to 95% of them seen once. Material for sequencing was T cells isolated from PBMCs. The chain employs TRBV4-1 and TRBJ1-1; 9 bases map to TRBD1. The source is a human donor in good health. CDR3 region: CASSQRQGVNTEAFF. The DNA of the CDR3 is TGCGCCAGCAGCCAGAGACAGGGGGTGAACACTGAAGCTTTCTTT.